This TCR beta chain came from a study of T cell responses to AZD1222 COVID-19 vaccine listed by TCRdb under 2021. Some background on the complete study: AZD1222 recipients whose second dose came at about 4 weeks and those whose second dose came at about 12 weeks were combined into one group, since spike-specific TCR depth and breadth did not differ between the two schedules. A total of under 250 trial participants underwent TCR sequencing, of whom roughly 210 had received two doses of AZD1222 and roughly 26 had received two doses of the MenACWY control vaccine. Trial participants were enrolled into age subgroups of 18-55, 56-69 and 70-plus years, which contained about 150, 27 and 61 TCR-sequenced participants, respectively.

This sample's time point label indicates: baseline before first vaccination. Samples from vaccinated people were obtained from the UK trials COV001 and COV002, which included a single-blind randomized controlled phase 2/3 trial of AZD1222 (ChAdOx1 nCoV-19) in healthy adults. For TCRbeta chain sequencing, PBMC samples from trial participants were taken at day 0 and at day 28 after the second dose. Points the paper makes about the study in general: After two AZD1222 doses, spike-specific TCR breadth and depth were significantly higher than at day 0 and than in MenACWY recipients. Conclusions about previously exposed vaccinees were limited because only a handful of AZD1222 recipients were SARS-CoV-2 seropositive at baseline. Vaccine-associated CD4 TCRs spanned the whole spike protein, with dominant responses in regions 160-218 and 743-854. Epitopes outside the regions mutated in the B.1.351 and B.1.1.7 variants were reportedly recognized by nearly half of the unique spike-specific TCRs. The 56-69-year group was small, and its depth increase did not reach significance, likely because of low power. Participants were mostly white British, with more females than males. The authors suggested clonal diversity may have been underestimated. Because no day 14 peak-response samples were available, repertoires were characterized only after the peak T cell response.

Points on this clone: Its antigen is still unknown. No qualities accompany the bases; no much larger clone lies one base away.

Sequences SGHTA (CDR1) and FQGNSA (CDR2) are obtained from the germline V gene. The junction shows trimming of 5 bases on V and 0 bases on J, plus 13 bases between the germline ends. The CDR3 contains 15 residues, cysteine and phenylalanine counted. CDR3 DNA is the only sequence kept; it has 45 bases, read in frame from the first base. The CDR3 regions of human TCRbeta chains were subjected to immunosequencing. The paper's processing steps were these. Repertoire TCRs were matched against a reference library of SARS-CoV-2-specific TCRs generated with the MIRA antigen-specificity platform. Breadth meant the fraction of unique TCRs that were SARS-CoV-2-associated, whereas depth meant the fraction of total T cells that were SARS-CoV-2-associated. Using the MIRA data, each spike-specific TCR was assigned both to the spike region to which the TCR was reactive and to a CD4 or CD8 class. Log10-transformed breadth and depth values were compared by one-way ANOVA with Sidak's multiple comparisons tests. Here the immuneACCESS table is served through TCRdb, limited to in-frame sequences with V and J called. Missing clones are a known gap in these copies; in checked studies unresolved V genes cover under half, and the rest lacks a known reason. V, J and clone size are taken as reported in that table, and D and trimming were inferred from the DNA itself. Across this sample there are tens of thousands of clones, with 65% to 85% seen only once. Of the sample, 6.5% to 8% is held by the ten largest clones.

The sequence was collected from an adult in good health. Sequenced here: peripheral blood, sampled on day 0 of AZD1222 vaccination. The rearranged segments are TRBV7-2 and TRBJ1-1, with no confident D gene call. The CDR3 protein is CASSPWRKLNTEAFF. The DNA is as follows: TGTGCCAGCAGCCCATGGCGCAAACTGAACACTGAAGCTTTCTTT.